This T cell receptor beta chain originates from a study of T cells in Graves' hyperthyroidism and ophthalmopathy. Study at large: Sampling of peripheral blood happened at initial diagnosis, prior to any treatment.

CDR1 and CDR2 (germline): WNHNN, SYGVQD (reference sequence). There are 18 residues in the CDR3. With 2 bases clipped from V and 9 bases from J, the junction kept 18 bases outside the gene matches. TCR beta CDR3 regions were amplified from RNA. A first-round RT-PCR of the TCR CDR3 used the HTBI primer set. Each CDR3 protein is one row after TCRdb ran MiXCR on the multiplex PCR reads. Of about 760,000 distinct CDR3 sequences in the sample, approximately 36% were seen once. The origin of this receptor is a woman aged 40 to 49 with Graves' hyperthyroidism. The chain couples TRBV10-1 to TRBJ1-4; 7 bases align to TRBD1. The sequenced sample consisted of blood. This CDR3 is CASSEGDSYAPKWKKLFF. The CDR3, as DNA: TGCGCCAGCAGTGAGGGGGACAGCTATGCTCCCAAATGGAAAAAACTGTTTTTT.